Listed below are T cell receptor beta chains from one sample, sequenced in a study of cytomegalovirus exposure and HLA in healthy donors. Sequencing used immunoSEQ multiplex PCR; TCRdb keeps in-frame clones, though not all of them. The sample yields 150,000 to 250,000 clones, 75% to 85% seen once. Sequencing input: PBMCs. All receptors come from a woman in her forties or fifties in good health and CMV-seropositive. The CDR3 runs from the conserved cysteine through the conserved F or W. The D gene is left open where the match is weak. Size values are once, few and many counts, or a class for expanded clones, and some rows have none.

v_call	d_call	j_call	clone_size	cdr3_nt	cdr3_aa
TRBV7-2	TRBD1	TRBJ1-2	.	TGTGCCAGCAGCTTTCCGGGACAGAACCCTAACTATGGCTACACCTTC	CASSFPGQNPNYGYTF
TRBV2	.	TRBJ1-3	.	TGTGCCAGCAGTCGCAACAGTCGTAGTAGCTCTGGAAACACCATATATTTT	CASSRNSRSSSGNTIYF
TRBV6-1	.	TRBJ1-2	few	TGTGCCAGCAGTGCTGGGACTGGGAACTATGGCTACACCTTC	CASSAGTGNYGYTF
TRBV7-2	.	TRBJ2-7	.	TGTGCCAGCAGCTTAGCATTCGGGGGCGAGCAGTACTTC	CASSLAFGGEQYF
TRBV20-1	.	TRBJ1-2	.	TGCAGTGCTAGAGCTTCCCATGGCTACACCTTC	CSARASHGYTF
TRBV19	.	TRBJ1-1	.	TGTGCCAGTAGTGGGCACCCTAACACTGAAGCTTTCTTT	CASSGHPNTEAFF
TRBV28	.	TRBJ1-1	once	TGTGCCAGCAGACCAACACAGGGACCTAACACTGAAGCTTTCTTT	CASRPTQGPNTEAFF
TRBV29-1	TRBD1	TRBJ2-7	.	TGCAGCGTTGACCGACCGGGACAGCCCTACGAGCAGTACTTC	CSVDRPGQPYEQYF
TRBV29-1	TRBD1	TRBJ2-7	.	TGCAGCTTCCGTCCCGGGACAGGGACGTACGAGCAGTACTTC	CSFRPGTGTYEQYF
TRBV6-5	.	TRBJ1-4	.	TGTGCCAGCAGTAAACGGCTCGGGGAAAAACTGTTTTTT	CASSKRLGEKLFF
TRBV28	TRBD1	TRBJ1-5	.	TGTGCCAGTTTACAGGGGGCAGGTTTTCAGCCCCAGCATTTT	CASLQGAGFQPQHF
TRBV4-3	.	TRBJ2-5	.	TGCGCCAGCAGCCAAGATTCGGCGGACTGGGAGACCCAGTACTTC	CASSQDSADWETQYF
TRBV14	.	TRBJ2-7	once	TGTGCCAGCAGCCTACGGGGCGGGAACTACGAGCAGTACTTC	CASSLRGGNYEQYF
TRBV13	.	TRBJ1-3	once	TGTGCCAGCAGCTTAGGCCCGGGGGGCTCTGGAAACACCATATATTTT	CASSLGPGGSGNTIYF
TRBV29-1	.	TRBJ1-2	.	TGCAGCGTTGAAATCGACACCGCCGGTGGCTACACCTTC	CSVEIDTAGGYTF
TRBV19	.	TRBJ2-2	.	TGTGCCAGTGGATACCGACTGGCCAGGAGGGGCGGGGAGCTGTTTTTT	CASGYRLARRGGELFF
TRBV14	TRBD1	TRBJ2-5	.	TGTGCCAGCAGCCAACTGGGACAGAAAAAAGAGACCCAGTACTTC	CASSQLGQKKETQYF
TRBV4-2	TRBD1	TRBJ1-1	.	TGTGCCAGCAGGCCAGTCAACAGGGGCCCCGTTAGGGACACTGAAGCTTTCTTT	CASRPVNRGPVRDTEAFF
TRBV21-1	.	TRBJ1-4	.	TGTGCCAGCAGCAAAGAGGGGACAGGGGGGGTACGGCTGTTTTTT	CASSKEGTGGVRLFF
TRBV9	TRBD2	TRBJ2-1	.	TGTGCCAGCAGCGTAGGAGCTAGCGGGAGTTCCCGTGAGCAGTTCTTC	CASSVGASGSSREQFF
TRBV7-9	TRBD1	TRBJ2-7	.	TGTGCCAGCAGCTGGGGACAGTCCTACGAGCAGTACTTC	CASSWGQSYEQYF
TRBV11-2	.	TRBJ2-1	.	TGTGCCAGCAGCTTATTCCAGGGCTCCTACAATGAGCAGTTCTTC	CASSLFQGSYNEQFF
TRBV19	TRBD2	TRBJ2-7	.	TGTGCCAGTAGTATCCGGCCTAGCGGGCTATCCATGGTGCAGTACTTC	CASSIRPSGLSMVQYF
TRBV29-1	TRBD2	TRBJ2-3	.	TGCAGCGTACGGCGGGGGGCAGATACGCAGTATTTT	CSVRRGADTQYF
TRBV5-1	TRBD1	TRBJ2-3	few	TGCGCCAGCAGCCCCGGGACAGCTAGCACAGATACGCAGTATTTT	CASSPGTASTDTQYF
TRBV27	.	TRBJ1-2	.	TGTGCCAGCAGTTTTGGAGTCAACTATGGCTACACCTTC	CASSFGVNYGYTF
TRBV19	TRBD1	TRBJ1-5	.	TGTGCCAGTAGTAGGCGGGACAGGATATATAGCAATCAGCCCCAGCATTTT	CASSRRDRIYSNQPQHF
TRBV7-9	.	TRBJ1-1	.	TGTGCCAGCAGGAGGAACACTGAAGCTTTCTTT	CASRRNTEAFF
TRBV27	.	TRBJ1-5	few	TGTGCCAGCACAGATCAGCCCCAGCATTTT	CASTDQPQHF
TRBV27	.	TRBJ1-2	.	TGTGCCAGCAGTTCAGGGGCGGGGGCTTACTATGGCTACACCTTC	CASSSGAGAYYGYTF
TRBV4-1	.	TRBJ2-7	.	TGCGCCAGCAGCCAAGTCTGGTCTAGCGTGGGGTACGAGCAGTACTTC	CASSQVWSSVGYEQYF
TRBV19	TRBD1	TRBJ2-1	.	TGTGCCAGTAGTGACCCGGGACAGGGAGGAAATGAGCAGTTCTTC	CASSDPGQGGNEQFF
TRBV29-1	.	TRBJ2-7	.	TGCAGCGTTGTGGGGAGCTCCTACGAGCAGTACTTC	CSVVGSSYEQYF
TRBV28	TRBD1	TRBJ2-1	.	TGTGCCAGCAGTTCTCTACAGGGGACCTCCTACAATGAGCAGTTCTTC	CASSSLQGTSYNEQFF
TRBV27	.	TRBJ2-3	.	TGTGCCAGCAGCCCCCAGGGCCCCACGCAGTATTTT	CASSPQGPTQYF
TRBV11-3	.	TRBJ2-1	.	TGTGCCAGCAGCTTAGGTCCCTCCCGGGAGCAGTTCTTC	CASSLGPSREQFF
TRBV7-2	TRBD2	TRBJ2-3	.	TGTGCCAGCAGCTTCGTTAGCGGGGGAACAGATACGCAGTATTTT	CASSFVSGGTDTQYF
TRBV10-3	.	TRBJ2-3	.	TGTGCCATCAGGAATAATGCTCGGAGCGGCTACACAGATACGCAGTATTTT	CAIRNNARSGYTDTQYF
TRBV29-1	TRBD1	TRBJ2-7	.	TGCAGCGTTGAAGATAGAAGGGGGCAGGTCTACGAGCAGTACTTC	CSVEDRRGQVYEQYF
TRBV28	.	TRBJ1-3	.	TGTGCCAGCAGTTTGCGACAGTTTTCTGGAAACACCATATATTTT	CASSLRQFSGNTIYF
TRBV25-1	TRBD2	TRBJ2-3	.	TGTGCCAGCAGTGAACTGGGAGTAGCGGGGGGCACAGATACGCAGTATTTT	CASSELGVAGGTDTQYF